This entry lists 18 T cell receptor beta chains sequenced from one sample in a study of blood T cell repertoires in COVID-19. The assay was immunoSEQ multiplex PCR, and TCRdb's table has in-frame clones only and misses some. Seen here are 53,000 or so clones, 65% to 80% observed once, and the top ten hold just under 15%. Sequenced sample: peripheral blood. These TCRs come from a human donor with active or convalescent COVID-19. The donor label of this sample is uncertain.

The rearrangement uses TRBV5-6 and TRBJ2-7; TRBD2 matches 12 bases. Germline CDR1 is SGHDT and CDR2 is YYEEEE. CDR3 size: 16 residues. With 4 bases clipped from V and 9 bases from J, the junction kept 14 bases outside the gene matches. In DNA, the CDR3 is TGTGCCAGCAGCCCCCTCTCGACTAGCGGGAGTTTAGTGCAGTACTTC. It specifies CASSPLSTSGSLVQYF.

The chain employs TRBV7-3 and TRBJ2-1; 9 bases are shared with TRBD2. V shed 4 bases, J shed 6 bases, and the junction held 4 bases outside the gene matches. This CDR3 is 14 amino acids long. Per the germline V gene, CDR1 is SGHTA and CDR2 is FQGTGA. DNA of the CDR3: TGTGCCAGCAGCTCGGGACTAGCCGTCAATGAGCAGTTCTTC. It yields the protein CASSSGLAVNEQFF.

The table lists this clone with a count of one. The CDR3 coding sequence is TGTGCCAGCAGCCAACCATTTTTGGCAGGGATAAACACCGGGGAGCTGTTTTTT. Amino acid sequence: CASSQPFLAGINTGELFF. V usage is TRBV3-1 (or the pseudogene TRBV3-2) and J usage is TRBJ2-2; D might be TRBD1 (5 bases). V was trimmed by 2 bases and J by 2 bases, leaving 18 bases between them. CDR1 LGHDT and CDR2 YNNKEL come from the germline V gene (reference sequence). The CDR3 contains 18 residues.

Details on this clone: The same CDR3 can be traced to other DNA sequences in this sample. The chain recombines TRBV19 with TRBJ2-3, with 9 bases matching TRBD1. This CDR3 region has 13 residues. Per the germline V gene, CDR1 is LNHDA and CDR2 is SQIVND (reference sequence). Germline trimming cut 7 bases from V and 4 bases from J; bases unmatched to any gene: 3. The CDR3 DNA is TGTGCCAGTACGGGACAGGGTGCAGATACGCAGTATTTT. Translating gives CASTGQGADTQYF.

The rearrangement links TRBV6-6 to TRBJ2-2; maybe TRBD1 (5 bases). There are 14 residues in the CDR3. Between the trimmed V and J ends, which lost 6 bases and 10 bases, there was a span of 18 bases. Germline V gene data show CDR1 as MNHNY and CDR2 as SVGAGI (reference sequence). As DNA, the CDR3 is TGTGCCAGCAGCCCTTCCCACTGGGGCGCGGAGCTGTTTTTT. Translated, it gives CASSPSHWGAELFF.

V is TRBV11-3 and J is TRBJ2-3, with D hard to call. V lost 2 bases and J 2 bases, leaving 8 bases between the germline ends. CDR1 SGHNT and CDR2 YENEEA come from the germline V gene. This CDR3 has 14 residues. CDR3 residues: CASSLNSDTDTQYF. The CDR3, as DNA: TGTGCCAGCAGCTTAAACTCCGACACAGATACGCAGTATTTT.

The rearrangement links TRBV29-1 to TRBJ2-4; TRBD1 matches 10 bases. CDR3 length: 15 amino acids. Germline V gives CDR1 SQVTM, CDR2 ANQGSEA. Trimming at V came to 5 bases and at J to 8 bases, leaving 12 bases not matched to a gene. CDR3 DNA sequence: TGCAGCGTTACCCCGGGACAGGGGATTTCCCACATTCAGTACTTC. It encodes CSVTPGQGISHIQYF.

The genes are TRBV29-1 and TRBJ2-3; maybe TRBD2 (5 bases). V dropped 6 bases and J dropped 5 bases, with 18 bases sitting between them. This CDR3 has 14 amino acids. Germline V gene data show CDR1 as SQVTM and CDR2 as ANQGSEA. The CDR3 protein is CSVRSTGVEDTQYF. The CDR3 DNA follows: TGCAGCGTCCGAAGTACCGGGGTTGAAGATACGCAGTATTTT.

The V call is TRBV28, the J call TRBJ1-1; the match to TRBD1 covers 7 bases. This CDR3 is built from 11 residues. V shed 7 bases, J shed 9 bases, and the junction held 5 bases outside the gene matches. From germline, CDR1 is MDHEN and CDR2 SYDVKM. The CDR3 nucleotides are TGTGCCAGCACCGAGACAGGGAAAGCTTTCTTT. It yields the protein CASTETGKAFF. Filled out from reference TRBV28 and TRBJ1-1, the complete variable domain reads DVKVTQSSRYLVKRTGEKVFLECVQDMDHENMFWYRQDPGLGLRLIYFSYDVKMKEKGDIPEGYSVSREKKERFSLILESASTNQTSMYLCASTETGKAFFGQGTRLTVV.

This clone was seen only once. V gene TRBV25-1 combines with J gene TRBJ2-2, with 7 nucleotides matching TRBD2. The CDR3 is 14 amino acids. Germline V gene sequence: CDR1 MGHDK, CDR2 SYGVNS. V shed 5 bases, J shed 7 bases, and the junction held 7 bases outside the gene matches. The DNA for the CDR3 is TGTGCCAGCAGTAGCTCGGGAGGTATCGGGGAGCTGTTTTTT. This sequence encodes CASSSSGGIGELFF.

CDR3 loop: CASSSRAEAFF. CDR3 in DNA: TGTGCCAGCAGCTCACGGGCTGAAGCTTTCTTT. This chain connects TRBV6-5 to TRBJ1-1, with D unresolved. CDR3 length: 11 residues. Trimming removed 6 bases from V and 6 bases from J, with 8 bases in between. Germline CDR1 and CDR2: MNHEY and SVGAGI.

In regard to this clone: Within the sample, other DNA sequences also encode this same CDR3. The rearrangement links TRBV5-6 to TRBJ2-7, with 7 nucleotides matching TRBD1. This CDR3 is built from 14 residues. The germline V gene encodes CDR1 SGHDT and CDR2 YYEEEE. V shed 0 bases, J shed 0 bases, and the junction held 0 bases outside the gene matches. CDR3 sequence: CASSLGQGSYEQYF. CDR3 nucleotides: TGTGCCAGCAGCTTGGGACAGGGCTCCTACGAGCAGTACTTC.

V gene TRBV28 combines with J gene TRBJ1-2; 10 bases match TRBD1. The junction had 15 bases not matched to a gene; V was cut back by 6 bases and J by 8 bases. CDR3 length equals 16 residues. Germline CDR1 reads MDHEN; CDR2 reads SYDVKM. CDR3 nucleotides: TGTGCCAGCAGCCCCGGGACAGGGGCAACTAGAATAGGCTACACCTTC. This encodes CASSPGTGATRIGYTF.

The rearrangement uses TRBV27 and TRBJ2-1; D may be TRBD2 (6 bases). The germline CDR1 and CDR2 sequences are MNHEY and SMNVEV (reference sequence). The CDR3 spans 15 residues. V lost 3 bases to trimming and J lost 5 bases, with 14 bases between them. In nucleotides, the CDR3 is TGTGCCAGCAGTTTGGAGCGGGTTGGTAACAATGAGCAGTTCTTC. Its translation: CASSLERVGNNEQFF.

The chain joins TRBV5-4 to TRBJ1-1; D ambiguous. CDR3 length: 14 residues. Germline-derived CDR1 and CDR2 are SGHNT and YYREEE (reference sequence). Trimming stripped 0 bases from V and 2 bases from J, with 8 bases between. CDR3: CASSLDVSNTEAFF. In DNA, the CDR3 is TGTGCCAGCAGCTTGGATGTCAGTAACACTGAAGCTTTCTTT.

The J gene is TRBJ1-4, the V gene TRBV6-1; 7 bases are shared with TRBD1. V lost 6 bases to trimming and J lost 8 bases; unmatched junction nucleotides: 3. CDR1 and CDR2 from the germline V gene are MNHNS and SASEGT. The CDR3 spans 12 residues. CDR3 coding DNA: TGTGCCAGCAGGGGCAGGGGGGAAAAACTGTTTTTT. It specifies CASRGRGEKLFF.

This clone is a singleton in its sample. This rearrangement joins TRBV18 to TRBJ2-7; D perhaps matches TRBD1 (6 bases). Germline V gene lookup returns CDR1 KGHSH and CDR2 LQKENI. V lost 3 bases and J lost 1, with 22 bases in between. The CDR3 covers 18 residues. This chain's CDR3 is CASSPRGQLGHRSYEQYF. The CDR3 DNA reads TGTGCCAGCTCACCCCGCGGACAGTTGGGGCATCGGTCCTACGAGCAGTACTTC.

J is TRBJ2-3 and V is TRBV4-3, with D unresolved. V dropped 0 bases and J dropped 2 bases, with 9 bases sitting between them. Germline CDR1 is LGHNA and CDR2 is YSLEER. The CDR3 sequence is 15 residues long. CDR3 residues: CASSQDRWFTDTQYF. The CDR3 bases are TGCGCCAGCAGCCAAGATCGGTGGTTCACAGATACGCAGTATTTT.